This T cell receptor beta chain was observed in a study of radiotherapy plus CTLA-4 blockade in lung cancer. Trimming pared 1 base from V and 5 bases from J, leaving 5 bases between. The CDR3 loop spans 12 amino acids. Germline loops: CDR1 KGHSH, CDR2 LQKENI. The data were produced by immunoSEQ multiplex PCR, yet TCRdb's version contains in-frame clones alone and is incomplete. The repertoire holds tens of thousands of clones, with around 70% as singletons. The chain employs TRBV18 and TRBJ2-5; D is unresolved. The sequencing here drew on peripheral blood, taken from a patient treated with radiotherapy plus ipilimumab. The TCR comes from a human donor with non-small cell lung cancer that progressed on radiotherapy plus ipilimumab. CDR3 nucleotides: TGTGCCAGCTCACCACAGGAGGAGACCCAGTACTTC. As protein: CASSPQEETQYF.